This T cell receptor beta chain derives from a study of molecular identifiers for immune sequencing clone quantification. As for the study in general: Replicate experiments divided RNA from around 18,000 or 91,000 naive CD8 cells into five parts and sequenced four.

TCRdb re-called the PCR reads with MiXCR, one entry per CDR3 protein. The sample shows about 320,000 distinct CDR3 sequences, roughly 23% of them seen only once. For this clonotype: The antigen is unknown.

The V end lost 3 bases, the J end lost 2 bases, and 14 bases lay between the germline ends. The length of the CDR3 is 14 residues. Germline V gene lookup returns CDR1 DFQATT and CDR2 SNEGSKA (reference sequence). Study-wide points: Whereas clones above 20 RNA copies held under 1% of naive-cell molecules, they held over 97% of effector molecules.

Sorted naive CD8 T cells, roughly 19,000 to 1,000,000, were sequenced from 10%, 30% or 50% RNA. CD8+CD4-CCR7+CD45RA+ cells were sorted as naive CD8 T cells. The chain is built from TRBV20-1 and TRBJ2-7; tentative D call: TRBD1 (6 bases). The sample taken for sequencing was naive CD8+ T cells from blood, with Jurkat cell RNA spiked in. Subset: FACS-sorted CD8+CD4-CCR7+CD45RA+ naive T cells. The receptor was isolated from a human donor in good health. Some libraries in this study had Jurkat cell RNA spiked in. CDR3 region: CSASRMQGPYEQYF. CDR3 coding DNA: TGCAGTGCTAGTAGAATGCAGGGGCCCTACGAGCAGTACTTC.